The clone carrying this T cell receptor (beta chain) appeared many times. Its antigen is not identified. The source of the sample is a study of prognosis after radiotherapy for stage I lung cancer. Study-wide results and limits: Post-treatment Shannon entropy following stereotactic body radiation therapy was lower among patients who developed distant metastases.

V shed 6 bases and J shed 3 bases, with 18 bases lying between them. Germline V gene lookup returns CDR1 MRHNA and CDR2 SNTAGT. The length of the CDR3 is 15 residues. Researchers used two-round multiplex PCR to amplify TCR beta CDR3 starting from genomic DNA. Gene-specific primers for each TRBV and TRBJ gene drove first-round PCR. TCRdb called the multiplex PCR reads again in MiXCR, with one record for every CDR3 protein. The repertoire holds about 59,000 distinct CDR3 sequences, with 26% as singletons. Sequencing used PBMCs, obtained before or after stereotactic body radiation therapy (not recorded which). The sequence derives from a donor of 50 years or more with non-small cell lung cancer. The V gene is TRBV6-4, the J gene TRBJ2-7; D might be TRBD1 (6 bases). DNA for the CDR3: TGTGCCAGCAGGCCCGGGACAACGGCAGTCTACGAGCAGTACTTC. Encoded protein: CASRPGTTAVYEQYF.